A single sample is the source of the 29 T cell receptor beta chains below, sequenced in a study of regulatory T cells in long-lasting Graves disease. Assembly of TCR beta libraries relied on iRepertoire HTBI primers together with Arm-PCR of CDR3 regions. TCRdb itself ran the multiplex PCR reads through MiXCR, one entry per CDR3 protein. Of a few hundred thousand distinct CDR3 sequences in the sample, roughly a fifth were seen once. As to time point: persistent/refractory GD, antithyroid drugs over 5 years with positive TRAb. PBMC RNA served as the TCR library source. This specimen was peripheral blood mononuclear cells (PBMCs), taken when the disease was refractory, from a patient treated with antithyroid drugs. The receptors originated from a female donor with Graves disease.

This clonotype was counted many times. The V gene is TRBV2, the J gene TRBJ2-3; a weak D match, TRBD2 (5 bases). CDR3 length: 14 amino acids. Per the germline V gene, CDR1 is SNHLY and CDR2 is FYNNEI. V was shortened by 6 bases and J by 0 bases, with 10 bases between the two germline ends. Here the CDR3 reads CASSPRTSTDTQYF. CDR3 bases: TGTGCCAGCAGCCCAAGGACTAGCACAGATACGCAGTATTTT.

This clonotype has ten or more counts. The chain combines TRBV20-1 with TRBJ2-5; D possibly corresponds to TRBD1 (5 bases). V shed 1 base and J shed 5 bases, with 14 bases lying between them. The germline V gene encodes CDR1 DFQATT and CDR2 SNEGSKA (reference sequence). The CDR3 consists of 14 residues. The CDR3 DNA is TGCAGTGCTAGAGTTTGGACACCTGGGGAGACCCAGTACTTC. This encodes CSARVWTPGETQYF.

In its sample, this clonotype was seen a few times. The chain has TRBV7-2 and TRBJ2-5; weak D call: TRBD2 (6 bases). Germline V lookup: CDR1 SGHTA, CDR2 FQGNSA. V lost 1 base and J 5 bases, leaving 14 bases between the germline ends. This CDR3 is built from 15 residues. The CDR3 region has the DNA TGTGCCAGCAGCTTAGAGGGGCGGGGAAGCGAGACCCAGTACTTC. This codes for CASSLEGRGSETQYF.

This clonotype came up many times. The chain is built from TRBV6-1 and TRBJ2-7; TRBD1 matches 10 bases. V lost 6 bases to trimming and J lost 3 bases; unmatched junction nucleotides: 14. Germline-derived CDR1 and CDR2 are MNHNS and SASEGT. This CDR3 is built from 17 residues. CDR3 residues: CASRVPGQGTRIYEQYF. CDR3 coding DNA: TGTGCCAGCAGAGTCCCGGGACAGGGGACGCGAATCTACGAGCAGTACTTC.

This clonotype was counted at least ten times. The rearrangement uses TRBV12-3 or TRBV12-4 and TRBJ1-4; D perhaps matches TRBD1 (6 bases). The CDR3 is made up of 15 amino acids. V was pared by 2 bases and J by 6 bases, with 13 bases between. CDR3 residues: CASSLRGRGDEKLFF. CDR3 nucleotides: TGTGCCAGCAGTTTAAGGGGTAGGGGGGATGAAAAACTGTTTTTT.

This clonotype has more than one count but fewer than ten. The CDR3 DNA reads as TGTGCCAGCAGGGCTTGGTCTAGCGGGGTGGAGCAGTTCTTC. Protein sequence: CASRAWSSGVEQFF. V and J are TRBV28 and TRBJ2-1; the match to TRBD2 covers 9 bases. Germline lookup yields CDR1 MDHEN and CDR2 SYDVKM. The CDR3 extends over 14 amino acids. The V and J ends lost 6 bases and 10 bases, in that order; junction bases with no gene match: 10.

The CDR3 bases are TGTGCCAGCAGTAACGAGGGTACTAGCTTTGCCGAGCAGTACTTC. As protein: CASSNEGTSFAEQYF. The chain is built from TRBV7-9 and TRBJ2-7; maybe TRBD2 (6 bases). CDR1 SEHNR and CDR2 FQNEAQ come from the germline V gene (reference sequence). V was pared by 6 bases and J by 6 bases, with 21 bases between. The CDR3 contains 15 residues.

In this sample, this clonotype turned up a few times. J is TRBJ2-5 and V is TRBV20-1; D is possibly TRBD2 (6 bases). The CDR3 contains 14 residues. Trimming pared 5 bases from V and 4 bases from J, leaving 17 bases between. Germline values: CDR1 DFQATT, CDR2 SNEGSKA (reference sequence). The chain's CDR3 is CSAYGRGAGETQYF. The CDR3 coding sequence is TGCAGTGCTTATGGACGCGGGGCAGGAGAGACCCAGTACTTC.

This clonotype was seen a few times. The chain is built from TRBV6-2 or TRBV6-3 and TRBJ2-7, with 7 bases fitting TRBD1. The V gene end was trimmed by 5 bases and the J gene end by 5 bases; junction bases not matched to a gene: 12. Germline CDR1 is MNHEY and CDR2 is SVGEGT. The CDR3 is 15 amino acids. Here the CDR3 DNA reads TGTGCCAGCAGTCACGGCACCGAAACAGGGGACGAGCAGTACTTC. It yields the protein CASSHGTETGDEQYF.

This clonotype occurred many times. The gene calls are TRBV10-3 and TRBJ2-7, with a tentative D call TRBD1 (6 bases). With 8 bases removed from V and 3 bases from J, the gap between germline ends came to 11 bases. Germline assignment: CDR1 ENHRY and CDR2 SYGVKD. This CDR3 is 12 amino acids long. CDR3 in DNA: TGTGCCATCCGGACAGAGTACTACGAGCAGTACTTC. It is translated as CAIRTEYYEQYF.

J is TRBJ2-5 and V is TRBV5-1; possibly TRBD2 for D (5 bases). Germline V CDR1 and CDR2: SGHRS, YFSETQ. V lost 6 bases, J lost 4 bases, and 19 bases lay in between. The CDR3 runs to 15 residues. CDR3 loop: CASKRSWRYLETQYF. The CDR3 DNA is TGCGCCAGCAAGCGTAGTTGGAGGTACCTAGAGACCCAGTACTTC.

This clonotype was picked up a small number of times. The chain links TRBV5-5 to TRBJ1-1; no reliable D call. CDR3 length: 15 residues. The germline gives CDR1 SGHKS, CDR2 YYEKEE (reference sequence). Trimming took 0 bases from V and 5 from J, leaving 14 bases between them. The CDR3 sequence: CASSLVDGVGTEAFF. CDR3 coding DNA: TGTGCCAGCAGCTTGGTGGACGGAGTTGGGACTGAAGCTTTCTTT.

CDR3 protein: CASSQEDRVSPEQYF. The DNA for the CDR3 is TGCGCCAGCAGCCAAGAGGACAGGGTTTCCCCCGAGCAGTACTTC. The rearrangement uses TRBV4-1 and TRBJ2-7; 8 bases are shared with TRBD1. Per the germline V gene, CDR1 is MGHRA and CDR2 is YSYEKL. Trimming took 0 bases from V and 6 from J; bases not matched to a gene: 7. This CDR3 is built from 15 residues.

This clonotype came up many times. V gene TRBV18 combines with J gene TRBJ1-5; D is perhaps TRBD1 (5 bases). The CDR3 contains 15 residues. Germline CDR1 KGHSH, CDR2 LQKENI. V lost 3 bases and J 6 bases, leaving 15 bases between the germline ends. CDR3 sequence reads: CASSPPGSQGQPQHF. For the CDR3, the DNA is TGTGCCAGCTCACCGCCCGGGAGCCAGGGTCAGCCCCAGCATTTT.

This clonotype was seen many times. The chain recombines TRBV28 with TRBJ1-5; 7 bases are shared with TRBD1. The CDR3 consists of 14 residues. Germline assignment: CDR1 MDHEN and CDR2 SYDVKM. J was trimmed by 1 base and V by 8 bases; bases with no gene match: 5. The CDR3 region is CASAETGSNQPQHF. The CDR3 nucleotides are TGTGCCAGCGCCGAGACAGGGAGCAATCAGCCCCAGCATTTT. The full variable domain, completed using reference TRBV28 and TRBJ1-5, is DVKVTQSSRYLVKRTGEKVFLECVQDMDHENMFWYRQDPGLGLRLIYFSYDVKMKEKGDIPEGYSVSREKKERFSLILESASTNQTSMYLCASAETGSNQPQHFGDGTRLSIL.

This clonotype was found many times. This chain joins TRBV28 and TRBJ2-7, with 9 positions matching TRBD1. V lost 3 bases and J lost 7; bases outside the gene matches: 13. The V gene's germline CDR1 is MDHEN and CDR2 SYDVKM. The CDR3 totals 16 residues. The CDR3: CASSFPRQGGGEEQYF. The CDR3 DNA follows: TGTGCCAGCAGTTTCCCCCGACAGGGGGGAGGCGAGGAGCAGTACTTC.

The J gene is TRBJ1-5, the V gene TRBV24-1; D gene uncertain. V dropped 3 bases and J dropped 2 bases, with 1 base sitting between them. There are 12 residues in the CDR3. Looked up from germline, CDR1 is KGHDR and CDR2 is SFDVKD. CDR3 sequence (DNA): TGTGCCACCAGTGATGGCAATCAGCCCCAGCATTTT. Protein: CATSDGNQPQHF.

This chain connects TRBV6-2 or TRBV6-3 to TRBJ2-3; 8 bases match TRBD2. The CDR3 length is 13 residues. From germline, CDR1 is MNHEY and CDR2 SVGEGT. V lost 6 bases, J lost 5 bases, and 4 bases stayed unmatched. The CDR3 here is CASRLAEGDTQYF. The CDR3, as DNA: TGTGCCAGCAGACTAGCGGAGGGAGATACGCAGTATTTT.

V usage is TRBV7-3 and J usage is TRBJ1-1; D gene unclear. The CDR3 covers 16 residues. Germline V gene lookup returns CDR1 SGHTA and CDR2 FQGTGA. The V gene lost 1 base and the J gene lost 0 bases, with 12 bases spanning the gap. The CDR3 loop reads CASSLNPGPMNTEAFF. In DNA, the CDR3 is TGTGCCAGCAGCTTAAACCCCGGACCGATGAACACTGAAGCTTTCTTT.

This clonotype showed up just a few times. The chain combines TRBV9 with TRBJ1-2; 8 positions agree with TRBD1. This CDR3 has 13 residues. Germline V lookup: CDR1 SGDLS, CDR2 YYNGEE. Trimming removed 7 bases from V and 7 bases from J; junction bases left unmatched: 9. This CDR3 reads CASRAGQEAGYTF. CDR3 sequence (DNA): TGTGCCAGCCGCGCGGGACAGGAGGCTGGCTACACCTTC. Filled out from reference TRBV9 and TRBJ1-2, the complete variable domain reads DSGVTQTPKHLITATGQRVTLRCSPRSGDLSVYWYQQSLDQGLQFLIQYYNGEERAKGNILERFSAQQFPDLHSELNLSSLELGDSALYFCASRAGQEAGYTFGSGTRLTVV.

This clonotype was seen repeatedly, ten times or more. The chain joins TRBV28 to TRBJ1-2, with D possibly TRBD1 on 6 matching bases. Trimming removed 10 bases from V and 4 bases from J, with 13 bases in between. Germline CDR1 is MDHEN and CDR2 is SYDVKM. The CDR3 is 12 residues long. The CDR3 bases are TGTGCCATCAGGGGTCTCGCCTATGGCTACACCTTC. Translation: CAIRGLAYGYTF.

V is TRBV5-6 and J is TRBJ1-5, with D possibly TRBD1 on 5 matching bases. V was trimmed by 3 bases and J by 5 bases, leaving 18 bases between them. The CDR3 extends over 16 amino acids. Germline lookup yields CDR1 SGHDT and CDR2 YYEEEE. This CDR3 is CASSYSGMEGDQPQHF. The DNA of the CDR3 is TGTGCCAGCAGCTACTCAGGGATGGAAGGGGATCAGCCCCAGCATTTT.

This clonotype was observed a handful of times. The chain recombines TRBV6-1 with TRBJ1-3, with a weak D call TRBD1 (6 bases). The CDR3 has 17 amino acids. In germline, CDR1 is MNHNS, CDR2 SASEGT. Deletions cut 6 bases from V and 0 bases from J, with 18 bases between. The CDR3 nucleotides are TGTGCCAGCAGCCAGTGGGGGCGGCCCGACTCTGGAAACACCATATATTTT. Translation: CASSQWGRPDSGNTIYF.

The sample holds many counts of this clonotype. The chain couples TRBV9 to TRBJ1-1; possibly TRBD1 for D (5 bases). This CDR3 has 14 amino acids. V was shortened by 0 bases and J by 4 bases, with 10 bases between the two germline ends. Germline V gene sequence: CDR1 SGDLS, CDR2 YYNGEE. Here the CDR3 DNA reads TGTGCCAGCAGCGTAGTCTCAGGGTCCACTGAAGCTTTCTTT. This gives the protein CASSVVSGSTEAFF. Using reference TRBV9 and TRBJ1-1 for the parts outside the CDR3, the full variable domain is DSGVTQTPKHLITATGQRVTLRCSPRSGDLSVYWYQQSLDQGLQFLIQYYNGEERAKGNILERFSAQQFPDLHSELNLSSLELGDSALYFCASSVVSGSTEAFFGQGTRLTVV.

The chain has TRBV6-1 and TRBJ2-7; 16 bases are shared with TRBD2. Unmatched junction bases numbered 9, after V lost 6 bases and J lost 10 bases. CDR3 length: 15 residues. Germline CDR1 is MNHNS and CDR2 is SASEGT. In nucleotides, the CDR3 is TGTGCCAGCAGGGGACTAGCGGGAGGGCCGGAACAACAGTACTTC. The encoded protein is CASRGLAGGPEQQYF.

This clonotype was counted at least ten times. The chain links TRBV12-3 or TRBV12-4 to TRBJ1-2; D unresolved. The CDR3 has 11 amino acids. Trimming took off 7 bases at V and 2 bases at J, with 5 bases between the two ends. The CDR3 DNA is TGTGCCAGCAAACGGAACTATGGCTACACCTTC. Translating it yields CASKRNYGYTF.

The count of this clonotype is one. Being one base from a much bigger clone, this may be a read error. The rearrangement uses TRBV28 and TRBJ2-2; 8 positions match TRBD1. CDR3 length equals 15 residues. In germline, CDR1 is MDHEN, CDR2 SYDVKM. The V gene end was trimmed by 8 bases and the J gene end by 4 bases; junction bases not matched to a gene: 9. CDR3 coding DNA: TGTGCCAGCGGTTCCGGACAGGGTGGCACCGGGGAGCTGTTTTTT. This codes for CASGSGQGGTGELFF.

This clonotype was seen ten or more times. The chain couples TRBV28 to TRBJ2-7; TRBD1 matches 9 bases. The germline CDR1 and CDR2 sequences are MDHEN and SYDVKM. Germline trimming cut 3 bases from V and 3 bases from J; bases unmatched to any gene: 12. The CDR3 is 17 residues long. The CDR3 nucleotides are TGTGCCAGCAGTTTGGACAGGGGTCTAGATCGTCACTACGAGCAGTACTTC. Translation gives CASSLDRGLDRHYEQYF.

This clonotype was counted many times. The V gene is TRBV28, the J gene TRBJ2-5, with 12 nucleotides matching TRBD1. This CDR3 has 15 amino acids. The germline V gene encodes CDR1 MDHEN and CDR2 SYDVKM. The V and J ends lost 5 bases and 3 bases, in that order; junction bases with no gene match: 4. DNA of the CDR3: TGTGCCAGCAGTAAGGGACAGGGGGCCGAAGAGACCCAGTACTTC. This encodes CASSKGQGAEETQYF.